What follows is one T cell receptor (beta chain) and its context. The germline V gene has CDR1 MRHNA and CDR2 SNTAGT. This CDR3 has 15 residues. V lost 2 bases and J lost 6; bases outside the gene matches: 6. This sample is drawn from a study of blood T cell repertoires in COVID-19. This table comes from immunoSEQ multiplex PCR, and its TCRdb copy is limited to in-frame clones, with some not included. The table shows about 81,000 clones, with approximately 80% occurring only once. The V call is TRBV6-4, the J call TRBJ2-3, with TRBD2 matching 9 bases. The sequence came from a human donor in a cohort sampled during active COVID-19. The specimen sequenced was peripheral blood. CDR3 DNA sequence: TGTGCCAGCAGTGACCGCGGGGGGGCATTGGATACGCAGTATTTT. As protein: CASSDRGGALDTQYF.